One sample yielded the 7 T cell receptor beta chains listed below, sequenced in a study of blood T cell repertoires in COVID-19. Assay: immunoSEQ multiplex PCR; the TCRdb copy retains only in-frame clones and omits some. The sample lists roughly 50,000 clones; 90% were seen once. The sequenced material came from peripheral blood. These receptors originate from a man between 65 and 79 years old with acute or convalescent COVID-19.

V and J are TRBV11-1 and TRBJ1-2, with a weak D call TRBD1 (5 bases). Between the trimmed V and J ends, which lost 5 bases and 7 bases, there was a span of 11 bases. The CDR3 has 12 residues. CDR1 is SGHAT and CDR2 is FQDESV in the germline V gene (reference sequence). The DNA of the CDR3 is TGTGCCAGCAGCCTAGAGGGGTCTGGCTACACCTTC. This gives the protein CASSLEGSGYTF.

This clone was seen a few times. This chain uses TRBV6-5 with TRBJ2-7, with D maybe TRBD1 (6 bases). V lost 0 bases, J lost 1 base, and 13 bases lay in between. CDR3 length: 16 amino acids. Germline V gene sequence: CDR1 MNHEY, CDR2 SVGAGI. This CDR3 reads CASSYSNQGRSYEQYF. The CDR3 DNA is TGTGCCAGCAGTTACTCGAATCAGGGGCGTTCCTACGAGCAGTACTTC.

This chain uses TRBV4-1 with TRBJ1-1, with 7 bases aligning to TRBD1. CDR3 length: 15 amino acids. From germline, CDR1 is MGHRA and CDR2 YSYEKL. V lost 0 bases to trimming and J lost 7 bases; unmatched junction nucleotides: 8. The CDR3 is CASSQDRWTGYEAFF. CDR3 DNA sequence: TGCGCCAGCAGCCAAGATCGGTGGACAGGATATGAAGCTTTCTTT.

The V gene is TRBV6-5, the J gene TRBJ1-1; D gene uncertain. The V end lost 0 bases, the J end lost 4 bases, and 9 bases lay between the germline ends. This CDR3 has 14 amino acids. Germline-derived CDR1 and CDR2 are MNHEY and SVGAGI. CDR3 coding DNA: TGTGCCAGCAGTTACTCGGGCAGAGCCACTGAAGCTTTCTTT. Residues: CASSYSGRATEAFF.

The chain is built from TRBV5-1 and TRBJ2-1, with TRBD1 identical over 10 bases. V gave up 0 bases and J gave up 7 bases; unmatched junction bases: 4. The germline V gene encodes CDR1 SGHRS and CDR2 YFSETQ. The CDR3 totals 15 residues. In nucleotides, the CDR3 is TGCGCCAGCAGCTTGGGGGACAGGGGACGGAATGAGCAGTTCTTC. As protein: CASSLGDRGRNEQFF.

This chain links TRBV6-5 with TRBJ1-2, with D perhaps matching TRBD1 (5 bases). V dropped 5 bases and J dropped 6 bases, with 19 bases sitting between them. In germline, CDR1 is MNHEY, CDR2 SVGAGI. The CDR3 is 15 residues long. CDR3 nucleotide sequence: TGTGCCAGCAGTCCCTCGGGGGGACCCTTAAATGGCTACACCTTC. It translates to CASSPSGGPLNGYTF.

The V gene is TRBV15, the J gene TRBJ2-2; tentative D call: TRBD2 (6 bases). There are 17 residues in the CDR3. Germline CDR1 reads LNHNV; CDR2 reads YYDKDF (reference sequence). Trimming pared 1 base from V and 5 bases from J, leaving 17 bases between. DNA of the CDR3: TGTGCCACCAGCAGAGCGGATTCAGGGAGGAGGACCGGGGAGCTGTTTTTT. Translating it yields CATSRADSGRRTGELFF.